A single sample is the source of the 9 T cell receptor beta chains below, sequenced in a study of OX40 agonist ivuxolimab in advanced cancers. The repertoire was sequenced with immunoSEQ multiplex PCR; TCRdb's copy has only in-frame clones and lacks some. This table has around 81,000 clones, around four fifths appearing once. Material: CD4+ or CD8+ T cells sorted from blood, obtained in a trial of the OX40 agonist ivuxolimab. All receptors come from an adult with an advanced solid tumor such as melanoma, head and neck, liver or kidney cancer.

The chain has TRBV19 and TRBJ1-1; 8 bases fit TRBD1. The trim removed 8 bases at V and 0 bases at J, leaving 8 bases unmatched. The germline CDR1 and CDR2 sequences are LNHDA and SQIVND (reference sequence). This CDR3 comprises 15 residues. This chain's CDR3 is CASQLGDRMNTEAFF. In DNA form, the CDR3 reads TGTGCCAGTCAATTAGGGGACAGGATGAACACTGAAGCTTTCTTT.

The chain carries TRBV11-3 and TRBJ2-5, with 9 bases identical to TRBD1. CDR1 and CDR2 from the germline V gene are SGHNT and YENEEA. The ends lost 2 bases at V and 3 bases at J; junction bases unmatched: 4. CDR3 length: 15 residues. CDR3 amino acids: CASSLPGQGKETQYF. The DNA of the CDR3 is TGTGCCAGCAGCTTACCGGGACAGGGAAAAGAGACCCAGTACTTC.

The chain couples TRBV19 to TRBJ1-1; no firm D call. Trimming left V 1 base short and J 1 base short, with 13 bases between. Germline values: CDR1 LNHDA, CDR2 SQIVND (reference sequence). This CDR3 region has 16 residues. The CDR3: CASSIAPEEENTEAFF. The CDR3 region has the DNA TGTGCCAGTAGTATAGCGCCAGAGGAGGAGAACACTGAAGCTTTCTTT.

The chain employs TRBV9 and TRBJ1-2; maybe TRBD1 (6 bases). Germline loops: CDR1 SGDLS, CDR2 YYNGEE. Trimming took 0 bases from V and 5 from J, leaving 17 bases between them. The CDR3 has 16 residues. CDR3 DNA: TGTGCCAGCAGCGTAGGACTGGCTGGGGGGGCTTATGGCTACACCTTC. Translating gives CASSVGLAGGAYGYTF.

The rearrangement joins TRBV5-4 to TRBJ2-2; 11 bases match TRBD2. This CDR3 is built from 17 residues. Trimming removed 3 bases from V and 1 base from J; junction bases left unmatched: 5. The V gene's germline CDR1 is SGHNT and CDR2 YYREEE (reference sequence). The CDR3 sequence: CASSSPTSGVNTGELFF. CDR3 DNA: TGTGCCAGCAGCTCTCCGACTAGCGGGGTGAACACCGGGGAGCTGTTTTTT.

This clone was recorded once. V usage is TRBV15 and J usage is TRBJ2-2, with 7 bases lining up with TRBD1. Germline assignment: CDR1 LNHNV and CDR2 YYDKDF (reference sequence). The J segment lost 8 bases and the V segment lost 3 bases, leaving 12 bases of the junction unmatched. This CDR3 is built from 16 residues. CDR3 in DNA: TGTGCCACCAGCAGGGCAACAGGAAGGGGGCGAGGGGAGCTGTTTTTT. Encoded protein: CATSRATGRGRGELFF.

The chain links TRBV5-1 to TRBJ2-2; D gene uncertain. The V gene lost 4 bases and the J gene lost 2 bases, with 12 bases spanning the gap. The CDR3 loop spans 15 amino acids. Germline CDR1 and CDR2: SGHRS and YFSETQ. The CDR3 here is CASSANAANTGELFF. Written as DNA, the CDR3 is TGCGCCAGCAGCGCGAACGCGGCCAACACCGGGGAGCTGTTTTTT. The full variable domain, rest sourced from reference TRBV5-1 and TRBJ2-2, is KAGVTQTPRYLIKTRGQQVTLSCSPISGHRSVSWYQQTPGQGLQFLFEYFSETQRNKGNFPGRFSGRQFSNSRSEMNVSTLELGDSALYLCASSANAANTGELFFGEGSRLTVL.

For the CDR3, the DNA is TGTGCCAGCAGCGCCGGGACTAGCGCAGCCTACGAGCAGTACTTC. Encoded protein: CASSAGTSAAYEQYF. The chain combines TRBV9 with TRBJ2-7; 10 bases line up with TRBD2. The CDR3 totals 15 residues. CDR1 is SGDLS and CDR2 is YYNGEE in the germline V gene. The V gene end was trimmed by 3 bases and the J gene end by 2 bases; junction bases not matched to a gene: 5.

The chain has TRBV4-1 and TRBJ1-4; no clear D. The CDR3 length is 14 residues. Germline assignment: CDR1 MGHRA and CDR2 YSYEKL. Deletions cut 0 bases from V and 8 bases from J, with 10 bases between. As DNA, the CDR3 is TGCGCCAGCAGCCAAGATCCGGCATCAGAAAAACTGTTTTTT. It translates to CASSQDPASEKLFF.